A selection of T cell receptor beta chains follows, all from one sample in a study of post-analysis software for immune sequencing data. TCRdb passed the PCR reads through MiXCR, listing each CDR3 protein once. The repertoire includes approximately 690,000 distinct CDR3 sequences, 59% of them detected once, and approximately 11% sits in the top ten. The sample was blood. These receptors came from a girl aged 2 to 9 with multiple sclerosis. The conserved cysteine and the conserved F or W are not part of the CDR3 here. D genes are given only for firm matches. Size tells how often a clone was seen (once, few, many) or the class of an expanded clone, and some rows leave it out.

v_gene,d_gene,abundance,CDR3aa
TRBV12-3/TRBV12-4,NA,once,ASSLDPLETQY
TRBV5-1,TRBD1,NA,ASTGDSGYEQY
TRBV29-1,TRBD2,few,SVSNWGGDEQF
TRBV11-2,TRBD2,few,ASSFRGTRGFTDTQY
TRBV20-1,NA,NA,SARSGGPNSPLH
TRBV20-1,TRBD1,NA,SARDRTGGETQY
TRBV7-9,TRBD1,NA,ASRDTGTGDYGYT
TRBV29-1,NA,NA,SVETGHQYQETQY
TRBV20-1,TRBD1,NA,SARDALGGRYYGYT
TRBV7-9,TRBD1,few,ASSVYFQQGAGTEAF
TRBV20-1,NA,few,SARVSRPTDTQY
TRBV10-3,NA,NA,AISDRTGLAKNIRY
TRBV6-1,TRBD1,NA,ASSGDRKDTQY
TRBV15,TRBD1,NA,ATSRVRGYSTDTQY
TRBV5-1,TRBD1,few,ASSLRDRANIQY
TRBV29-1,NA,NA,SVEGLAKNIQY